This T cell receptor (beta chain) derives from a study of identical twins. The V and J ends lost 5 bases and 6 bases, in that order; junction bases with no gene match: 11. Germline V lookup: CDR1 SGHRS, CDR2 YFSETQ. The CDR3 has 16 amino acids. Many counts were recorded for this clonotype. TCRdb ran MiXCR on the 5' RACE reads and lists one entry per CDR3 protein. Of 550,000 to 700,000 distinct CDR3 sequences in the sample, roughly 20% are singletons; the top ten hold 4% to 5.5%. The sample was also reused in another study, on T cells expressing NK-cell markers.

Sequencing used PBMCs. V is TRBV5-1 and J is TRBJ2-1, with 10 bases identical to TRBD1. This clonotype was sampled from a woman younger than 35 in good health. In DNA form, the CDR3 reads TGCGCCAGCAGGTTCGGCCGGGACAGGGGCCTCAATGAGCAGTTCTTC. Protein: CASRFGRDRGLNEQFF.